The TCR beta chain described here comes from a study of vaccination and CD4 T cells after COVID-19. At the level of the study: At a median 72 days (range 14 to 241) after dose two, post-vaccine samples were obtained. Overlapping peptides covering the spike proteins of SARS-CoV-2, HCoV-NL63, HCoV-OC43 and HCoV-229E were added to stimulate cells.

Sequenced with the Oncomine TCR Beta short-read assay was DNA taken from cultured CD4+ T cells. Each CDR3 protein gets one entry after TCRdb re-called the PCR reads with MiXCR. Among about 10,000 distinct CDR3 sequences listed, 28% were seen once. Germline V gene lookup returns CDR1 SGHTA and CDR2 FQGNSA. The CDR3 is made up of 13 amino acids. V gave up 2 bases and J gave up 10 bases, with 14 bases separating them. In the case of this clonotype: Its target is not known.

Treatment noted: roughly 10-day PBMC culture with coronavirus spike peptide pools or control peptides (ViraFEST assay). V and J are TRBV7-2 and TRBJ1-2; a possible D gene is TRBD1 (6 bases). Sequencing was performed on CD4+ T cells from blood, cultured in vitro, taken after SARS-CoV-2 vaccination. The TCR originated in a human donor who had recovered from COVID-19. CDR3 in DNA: TGTGCCAGCAGCTTAAACCCGGACAGTCTCTACACCTTC. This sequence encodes CASSLNPDSLYTF.